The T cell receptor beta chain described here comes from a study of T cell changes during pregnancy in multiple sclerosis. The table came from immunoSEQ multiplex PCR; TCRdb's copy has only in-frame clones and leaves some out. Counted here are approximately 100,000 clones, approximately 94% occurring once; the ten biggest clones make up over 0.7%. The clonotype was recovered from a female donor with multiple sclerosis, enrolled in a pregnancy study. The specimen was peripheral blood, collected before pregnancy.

The CDR3 region has the DNA TGTGCCAGCAGCTTGGTCCCGAGCTCCTACAATGAGCAGTTCTTC. Its translation: CASSLVPSSYNEQFF. The rearrangement joins TRBV11-2 to TRBJ2-1; D remains ambiguous. The V and J ends lost 3 bases and 0 bases respectively, with 9 bases between them. The CDR3 contains 15 residues. Germline CDR1 reads SGHAT; CDR2 reads FQNNGV. The full variable domain, completed using reference TRBV11-2 and TRBJ2-1, is EAGVAQSPRYKIIEKRQSVAFWCNPISGHATLYWYQQILGQGPKLLIQFQNNGVVDDSQLPKDRFSAERLKGVDSTLKIQPAKLEDSAVYLCASSLVPSSYNEQFFGPGTRLTVL.